Sequencing of this TCR beta chain was carried out in a study of CD8+CD57+ T cells in acquired aplastic anemia. Patients chosen for sequencing had CD8+CD57+ cells that had expanded, as shown by flow cytometry. Every one of the patients had aplastic anemia (severe, acquired). Prior therapy had not been administered to any patient at the time of blood sampling. Germline V gives CDR1 ENHRY, CDR2 SYGVKD. The CDR3 is 16 amino acids. Overall study findings and caveats: Patients showed no significant difference from controls in CD8+ Simpson's diversity.

Profiling of TCR beta VDJ combinations and CDR3 sequences used genomic DNA as template. TCRdb re-called the reads through MiXCR, storing one row per CDR3 protein. Among about 160,000 distinct CDR3 sequences listed, 40% to 55% were seen once. Concerning this clonotype: What it recognizes is unknown. One end of the junction does not line up with germline, which may come from a read error.

The sequenced sample was sorted CD4+, CD8+, or CD8+CD57+ T cells (not recorded which) from PBMCs. This receptor was taken from a human donor with aplastic anemia. The gene calls are TRBV10-3 and TRBJ1-2, with D unclear. For the CDR3, the DNA is TGTGCCAGCAGTGACTCGAACAATCCTCTAATCACTGGCTACACCTTC. This gives the protein CASSDSNNPLITGYTF.